This TCR beta chain came from a study of blood T cell repertoires in COVID-19. Trimming removed 3 bases from V and 2 bases from J, with 13 bases in between. There are 14 residues in the CDR3. CDR1 and CDR2 from the germline V gene are GTSNPN and SVGIG (reference sequence). Per the original data handling: The assay estimated nucleated cells by amplifying reference gene primers. The table came from immunoSEQ multiplex PCR; TCRdb's copy has only in-frame clones and leaves some out. V and J calls and clone size are copied from that table; D and trimming were computed from the DNA. The sample has some 190,000 clones, roughly three quarters seen once; the top ten hold roughly 14%.

The sequence derives from a man in his fifties or sixties who had been exposed to COVID-19. Source material: PBMCs or T cells enriched from blood (not recorded which). The chain carries TRBV30 and TRBJ1-2; D possibly corresponds to TRBD1 (6 bases). The CDR3 reads CAWSGQFSNYGYTF. The CDR3 DNA reads TGTGCCTGGAGCGGACAGTTCTCCAACTATGGCTACACCTTC.